This is a list of T cell receptor beta chains from one sample in a study of cytomegalovirus exposure and HLA in healthy donors. Clones were read by immunoSEQ multiplex PCR, and TCRdb kept only the in-frame ones, dropping some. Here the sample spans around 150,000 clones, about three quarters being singletons. Sequencing was performed on PBMCs. The receptors shown here come from a man aged 18 to 29 in good health and CMV-seronegative. CDR3s include the opening cysteine and the closing phenylalanine or tryptophan. A D gene is named only where the DNA matches it firmly. Some rows mark clone size as missing; the rest say once, few, many or name a class of expanded clone.

clone_size	j_call	d_call	v_call	cdr3_aa	cdr3_nt
few	TRBJ1-2	TRBD1	TRBV19	CASTTTGTGSYGYTF	TGTGCCAGTACCACCACCGGGACAGGGAGCTATGGCTACACCTTC
-	TRBJ1-1	TRBD1	TRBV6-5	CASSYRSDRLNTEAFF	TGTGCCAGCAGTTACCGATCGGACAGGTTGAACACTGAAGCTTTCTTT
-	TRBJ1-3	-	TRBV14	CASSQGSVWSSGNTIYF	TGTGCCAGCAGCCAAGGTTCCGTCTGGAGCTCTGGAAACACCATATATTTT
-	TRBJ2-4	-	TRBV5-4	CATANPSGLAKNIQYF	TGTGCCACCGCTAACCCAAGCGGGCTAGCCAAAAACATTCAGTACTTC
-	TRBJ2-7	-	TRBV27	CASGSGYEQYF	TGTGCCAGCGGGTCCGGGTACGAGCAGTACTTC
-	TRBJ2-7	-	TRBV7-8	CASSLTHGAYEQYF	TGTGCCAGCAGCTTAACTCACGGAGCCTACGAGCAGTACTTC
-	TRBJ2-7	TRBD2	TRBV7-8	CASSGLAGGWYEQYF	TGTGCCAGCAGCGGACTAGCGGGAGGGTGGTACGAGCAGTACTTC
-	TRBJ2-1	TRBD2	TRBV10-3	CAISELAGGPIEQFF	TGTGCCATCAGTGAATTAGCGGGAGGGCCTATTGAGCAGTTCTTC
-	TRBJ2-5	TRBD2	TRBV5-1	CASSLGGTSGLQETQYF	TGCGCCAGCAGCTTGGGGGGGACTAGCGGTCTCCAAGAGACCCAGTACTTC
once	TRBJ2-5	-	TRBV28	CASSTKSSVQETQYF	TGTGCCAGCAGCACGAAGTCCAGCGTCCAAGAGACCCAGTACTTC
-	TRBJ2-1	TRBD2	TRBV4-3	CASSRGTSGSNEQFF	TGCGCCAGCAGCCGAGGGACTAGCGGGAGCAATGAGCAGTTCTTC
-	TRBJ2-3	TRBD1	TRBV7-6	CASSPGTGADTQYF	TGTGCCAGCAGCCCGGGGACAGGGGCAGATACGCAGTATTTT
-	TRBJ2-6	-	TRBV5-5	CASSLGVSGANVLTF	TGTGCCAGCAGCTTGGGAGTGTCCGGGGCCAACGTCCTGACTTTC
-	TRBJ2-1	TRBD2	TRBV5-1	CASSFTSGRTPYNEQFF	TGCGCCAGCAGCTTTACTAGCGGCCGCACACCGTACAATGAGCAGTTCTTC
-	TRBJ2-3	-	TRBV12-1	CASSFARGTSGGDPQYF	-
-	TRBJ2-5	TRBD2	TRBV10-3	CAIGRGDQETQYF	TGTGCCATCGGCCGGGGGGACCAAGAGACCCAGTACTTC
-	TRBJ2-6	-	TRBV7-9	CASSVHSSGANVLTF	TGTGCCAGCAGCGTCCATAGCTCTGGGGCCAACGTCCTGACTTTC
few	TRBJ1-2	-	TRBV19	CASSISGTSGGYTF	TGTGCCAGTAGTATATCCGGGACATCGGGAGGCTACACCTTC
few	TRBJ2-7	-	TRBV18	CASSPSSSPYEQYF	TGTGCCAGCTCACCATCTAGTAGTCCCTACGAGCAGTACTTC
few	TRBJ1-2	-	TRBV6-1	CASSPTANYGYTF	TGTGCCAGCAGCCCCACAGCTAACTATGGCTACACCTTC
-	TRBJ2-1	TRBD2	TRBV10-1	CASSGLTSGRRNEQFF	TGCGCCAGCAGTGGGTTGACTAGCGGGAGAAGGAATGAGCAGTTCTTC
-	TRBJ2-5	-	TRBV5-6	CASSLQGVETQYF	TGTGCCAGCAGCTTGCAGGGTGTGGAGACCCAGTACTTC
-	TRBJ2-1	-	TRBV18	CASSPGLTGANEQFF	TGTGCCAGCTCACCAGGACTAACCGGAGCTAATGAGCAGTTCTTC
-	TRBJ2-3	TRBD2	TRBV5-4	CASSLTSGGTDTQYF	TGTGCCAGCAGCTTGACTAGCGGGGGCACAGATACGCAGTATTTT
-	TRBJ1-5	TRBD1	TRBV15	CATSPRGRGDNQPQHF	TGTGCCACCAGCCCTCGGGGCAGGGGGGACAATCAGCCCCAGCATTTT
-	TRBJ2-3	-	TRBV7-9	CSSSETSDTQYF	TGTTCCAGCAGCGAAACATCAGATACGCAGTATTTT
few	TRBJ2-7	TRBD2	TRBV28	CASSLPVTGTSGRYEQYF	TGTGCCAGCAGTTTACCCGTCACCGGGACTAGCGGGAGGTACGAGCAGTACTTC
few	TRBJ2-7	TRBD2	TRBV6-6	CASSNLAGPYEQYF	TGTGCCAGCAGTAATCTAGCGGGACCATACGAGCAGTACTTC
-	TRBJ2-1	TRBD2	TRBV6-5	CASSSLRGAGGNEQFF	TGTGCCAGCAGTTCCTTAAGGGGAGCGGGGGGGAATGAGCAGTTCTTC
few	TRBJ2-7	-	TRBV29-1	CSTVRGEANEQYF	TGCAGCACCGTACGTGGGGAGGCGAACGAGCAGTACTTC
-	TRBJ2-7	-	TRBV14	CASSLLAGSYEQYF	TGTGCCAGCAGCCTTCTGGCGGGAAGCTACGAGCAGTACTTC
-	TRBJ2-7	-	TRBV4-1	CASSPTAGSYEQYF	TGCGCCAGCAGCCCTACGGCAGGGTCCTACGAGCAGTACTTC
few	TRBJ2-7	TRBD2	TRBV7-9	CASSQDGLEGGEQYF	TGCGCCAGCAGCCAAGATGGACTAGAAGGCGGCGAGCAGTACTTC
-	TRBJ2-7	-	TRBV19	CASSTDRGSGEQYF	TGTGCCAGTAGTACCGACCGAGGTTCTGGGGAGCAGTACTTC
once	TRBJ2-7	-	TRBV2	CASRRRGHSYEQYF	TGTGCCAGCAGACGGAGGGGCCACTCCTACGAGCAGTACTTC
-	TRBJ2-3	-	TRBV5-4	CASSDLGPTDTQYF	TGTGCCAGCAGCGACTTAGGCCCCACAGATACGCAGTATTTT